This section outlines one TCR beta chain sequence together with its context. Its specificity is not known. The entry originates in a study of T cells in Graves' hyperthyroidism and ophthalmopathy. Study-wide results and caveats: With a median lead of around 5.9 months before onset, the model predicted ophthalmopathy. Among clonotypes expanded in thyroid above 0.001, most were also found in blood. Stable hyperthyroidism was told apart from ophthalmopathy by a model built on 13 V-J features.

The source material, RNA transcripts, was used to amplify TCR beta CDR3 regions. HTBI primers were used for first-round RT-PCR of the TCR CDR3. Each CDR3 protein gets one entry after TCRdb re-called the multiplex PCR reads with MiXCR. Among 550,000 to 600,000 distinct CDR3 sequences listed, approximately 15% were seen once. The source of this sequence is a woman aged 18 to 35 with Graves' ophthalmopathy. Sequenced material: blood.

CDR3 in amino acids: CASGPRLAGGDEQYF. For the CDR3, the DNA is TGTGCCAGCGGCCCGCGGTTGGCAGGGGGCGACGAGCAGTACTTC. This chain joins TRBV2 and TRBJ2-7; 8 nucleotides agree with TRBD1. Per the germline V gene, CDR1 is SNHLY and CDR2 is FYNNEI. The CDR3 length is 15 residues. V was pared by 8 bases and J by 5 bases, with 14 bases of the junction left unmatched.